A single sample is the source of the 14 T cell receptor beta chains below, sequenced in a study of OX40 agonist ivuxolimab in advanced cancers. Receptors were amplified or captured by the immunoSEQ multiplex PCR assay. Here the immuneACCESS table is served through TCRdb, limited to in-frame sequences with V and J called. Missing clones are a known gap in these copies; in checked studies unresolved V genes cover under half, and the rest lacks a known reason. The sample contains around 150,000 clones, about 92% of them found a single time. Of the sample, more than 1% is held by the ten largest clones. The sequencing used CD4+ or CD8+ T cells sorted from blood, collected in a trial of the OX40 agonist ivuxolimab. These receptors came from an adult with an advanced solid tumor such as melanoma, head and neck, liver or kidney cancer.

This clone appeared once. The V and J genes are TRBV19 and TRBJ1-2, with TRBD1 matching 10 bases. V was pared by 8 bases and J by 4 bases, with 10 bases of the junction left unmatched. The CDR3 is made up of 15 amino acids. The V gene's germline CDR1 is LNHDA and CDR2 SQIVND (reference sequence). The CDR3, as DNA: TGTGCCAGTTATAGTCCGGGACAGGGGATCTATGGCTACACCTTC. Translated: CASYSPGQGIYGYTF. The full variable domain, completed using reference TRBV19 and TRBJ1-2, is DGGITQSPKYLFRKEGQNVTLSCEQNLNHDAMYWYRQDPGQGLRLIYYSQIVNDFQKGDIAEGYSVSREKKESFPLTVTSAQKNPTAFYLCASYSPGQGIYGYTFGSGTRLTVV.

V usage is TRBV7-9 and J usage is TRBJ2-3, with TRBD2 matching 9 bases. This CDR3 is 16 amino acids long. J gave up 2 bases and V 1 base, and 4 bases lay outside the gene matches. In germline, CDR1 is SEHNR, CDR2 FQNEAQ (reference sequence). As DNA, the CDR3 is TGTGCCAGCAGCTTAGGGCGGGGGGGATTCACAGATACGCAGTATTTT. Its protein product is CASSLGRGGFTDTQYF.

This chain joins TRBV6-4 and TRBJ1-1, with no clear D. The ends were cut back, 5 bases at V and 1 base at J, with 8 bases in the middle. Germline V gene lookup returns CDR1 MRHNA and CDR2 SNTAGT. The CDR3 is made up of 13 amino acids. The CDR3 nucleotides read TGTGCCAGCAGTAAAGAGGGGAACACTGAAGCTTTCTTT. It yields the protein CASSKEGNTEAFF.

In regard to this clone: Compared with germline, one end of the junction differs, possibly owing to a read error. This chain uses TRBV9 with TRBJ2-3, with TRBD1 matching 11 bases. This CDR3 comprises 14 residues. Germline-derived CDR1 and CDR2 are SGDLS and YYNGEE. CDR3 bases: TGTGCCAGCAGCGTAGATGGTCGGACAGGGGGCCCCCTATTT. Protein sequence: CASSVDGRTGGPLF.

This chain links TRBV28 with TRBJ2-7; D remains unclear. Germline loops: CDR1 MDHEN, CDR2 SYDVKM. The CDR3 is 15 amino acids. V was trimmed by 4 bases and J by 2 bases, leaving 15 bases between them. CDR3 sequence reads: CASSSLIRVPYEQYF. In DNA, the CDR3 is TGTGCCAGCAGTTCTCTCATTAGGGTTCCCTACGAGCAGTACTTC.

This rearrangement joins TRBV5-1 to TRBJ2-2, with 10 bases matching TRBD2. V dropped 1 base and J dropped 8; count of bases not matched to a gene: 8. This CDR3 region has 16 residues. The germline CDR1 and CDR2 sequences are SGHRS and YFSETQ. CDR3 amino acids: CASSLISSGGTGELFF. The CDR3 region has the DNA TGCGCCAGCAGCTTGATCTCTAGCGGGGGTACGGGGGAGCTGTTTTTT.

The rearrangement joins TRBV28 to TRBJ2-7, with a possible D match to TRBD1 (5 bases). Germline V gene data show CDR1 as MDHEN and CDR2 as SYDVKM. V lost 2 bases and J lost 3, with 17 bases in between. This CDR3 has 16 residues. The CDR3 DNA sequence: TGTGCCAGCAGTTTAGACCCTGGGGCAGGGCGCTACGAGCAGTACTTC. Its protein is CASSLDPGAGRYEQYF.

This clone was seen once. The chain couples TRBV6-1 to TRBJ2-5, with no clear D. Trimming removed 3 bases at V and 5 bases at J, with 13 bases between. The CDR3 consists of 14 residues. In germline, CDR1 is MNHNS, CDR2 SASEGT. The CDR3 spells CASSDLKGRETQYF. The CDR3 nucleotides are TGTGCCAGCAGTGACCTAAAGGGTCGCGAGACCCAGTACTTC.

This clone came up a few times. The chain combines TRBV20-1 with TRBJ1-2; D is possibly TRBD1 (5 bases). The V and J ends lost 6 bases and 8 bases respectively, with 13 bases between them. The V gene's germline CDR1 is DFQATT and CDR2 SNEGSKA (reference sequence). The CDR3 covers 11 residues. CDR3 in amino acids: CSAPGSSGYTF. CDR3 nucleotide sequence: TGCAGTGCCCCAGGGAGTAGCGGCTACACCTTC.

The CDR3 is CASSSTTGNYGYTF. The DNA for the CDR3 is TGTGCCAGCAGTTCCACGACAGGGAACTATGGCTACACCTTC. The chain uses TRBV6-5 and TRBJ1-2; 7 positions match TRBD1. The J segment lost 2 bases and the V segment lost 4 bases, leaving 4 bases of the junction unmatched. This CDR3 region has 14 residues. CDR1 MNHEY and CDR2 SVGAGI come from the germline V gene.

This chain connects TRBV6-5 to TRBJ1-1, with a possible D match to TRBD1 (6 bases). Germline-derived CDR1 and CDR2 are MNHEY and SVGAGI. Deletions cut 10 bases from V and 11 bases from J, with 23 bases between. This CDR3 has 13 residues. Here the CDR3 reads CATHKPLTGIAFF. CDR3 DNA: TGTGCCACCCACAAACCCCTTACAGGGATTGCTTTCTTT.

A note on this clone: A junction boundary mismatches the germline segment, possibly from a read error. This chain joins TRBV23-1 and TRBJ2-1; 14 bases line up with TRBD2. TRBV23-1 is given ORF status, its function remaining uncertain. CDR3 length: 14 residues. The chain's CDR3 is CASSQRTSGRPRIF. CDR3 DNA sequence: TGCGCCAGCAGTCAACGGACTAGCGGGAGGCCCCGGATCTTC.

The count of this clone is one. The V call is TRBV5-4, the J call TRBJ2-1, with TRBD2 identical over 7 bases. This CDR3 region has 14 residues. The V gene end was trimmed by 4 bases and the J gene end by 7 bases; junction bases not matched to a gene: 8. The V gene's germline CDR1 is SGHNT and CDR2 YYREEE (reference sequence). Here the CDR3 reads CASSRTSFENEQFF. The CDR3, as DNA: TGTGCCAGCAGCCGGACTAGTTTCGAGAATGAGCAGTTCTTC.

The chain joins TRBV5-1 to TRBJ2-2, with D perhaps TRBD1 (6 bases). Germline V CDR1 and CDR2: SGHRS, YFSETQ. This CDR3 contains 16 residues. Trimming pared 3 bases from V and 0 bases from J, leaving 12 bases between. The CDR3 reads CASSWAGTTNTGELFF. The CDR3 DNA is TGCGCCAGCAGCTGGGCAGGGACAACGAACACCGGGGAGCTGTTTTTT.